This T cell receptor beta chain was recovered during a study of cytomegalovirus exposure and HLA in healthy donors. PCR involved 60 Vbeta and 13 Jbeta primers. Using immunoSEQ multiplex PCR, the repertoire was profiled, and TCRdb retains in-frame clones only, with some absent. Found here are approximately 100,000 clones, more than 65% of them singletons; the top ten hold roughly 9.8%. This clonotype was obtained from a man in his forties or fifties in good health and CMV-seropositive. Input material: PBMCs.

The CDR3 is CASTPRQGAYGYTF. Here the CDR3 DNA reads TGTGCCAGCACCCCTAGACAGGGGGCTTACGGCTACACCTTC. The J gene is TRBJ1-2, the V gene TRBV6-5; 10 positions match TRBD1. There are 14 residues in the CDR3. The J segment lost 8 bases and the V segment lost 7 bases, leaving 10 bases of the junction unmatched. Germline lookup yields CDR1 MNHEY and CDR2 SVGAGI.